This T cell receptor beta chain derives from a study of cytomegalovirus exposure and HLA in healthy donors. The PCR made use of 60 Vbeta and 13 Jbeta primers. Only in-frame clones appear in the TCRdb table, and some are missing; sequencing was by immunoSEQ multiplex PCR. Of 160,000 or so clones in the sample, around 73% were seen once. Per germline, CDR1 LGHNA and CDR2 YSLEER. There are 13 residues in the CDR3. V was clipped by 1 base and J by 7 bases, with 10 bases between them. The rearrangement uses TRBV4-3 and TRBJ1-2; the D gene is possibly TRBD1 (5 bases). The sequenced sample was PBMCs. The TCR comes from a male donor in good health and CMV-seronegative. The CDR3 coding sequence is TGCGCCAGCAGCCAAGTGAGTGGGGCTGGCTACACCTTC. Its translation is CASSQVSGAGYTF.